The present entry profiles one T cell receptor beta chain with its context. Its matching antigen is unknown. Every one of the participants with HIV received treatment in the United States. These data come from a study of long-term antiretroviral therapy in people with HIV. Study-wide results and limits: Repertoire composition at all time points was dominated by clones that had expanded before ART.

The germline V and J ends were trimmed by 10 bases and 3 bases, with 22 bases remaining between them. This CDR3 has 15 residues. From germline, CDR1 is MNHEY and CDR2 SVGAGI. It was version v3.0 of the immunoSEQ assay that was run at survey level. Per-sample TRB depth target: 40,000-50,000 T-cell genomes. Assay: immunoSEQ multiplex PCR; the TCRdb copy retains only in-frame clones and omits some. Here the sample spans about 40,000 clones, 80% to 90% being singletons. Specimen: unsorted PBMCs, collected 1.2 years after starting antiretroviral therapy. The V call is TRBV6-5, the J call TRBJ2-7, with a weak D call TRBD2 (6 bases). This receptor was taken from a woman aged 50 to 60 with HIV. The CDR3 here is CATLSPGGTLYEQYF. The CDR3 nucleotides read TGTGCCACCCTTTCACCCGGGGGTACTCTCTACGAGCAGTACTTC.